These 32 T cell receptor beta chains originate from one sample sequenced in a study of blood T cells in healthy people across ages. A second PCR, run for roughly 6 to 11 cycles, used a sample-barcoded 5' primer plus a J-beta primer mix. TCRdb reprocessed the 5' RACE reads with MiXCR, giving one entry per CDR3 protein. The sample includes some 900,000 distinct CDR3 sequences, roughly 52% of them seen just once. The sequencing input was blood. These receptors originate from a man younger than 40 in good health.

This clonotype appeared a few times. V gene TRBV7-2 combines with J gene TRBJ2-3, with TRBD2 matching over 8 bases. V shed 3 bases, J shed 2 bases, and the junction held 4 bases outside the gene matches. The CDR3 is 15 amino acids. Germline lookup yields CDR1 SGHTA and CDR2 FQGNSA. In nucleotides, the CDR3 is TGTGCCAGCAGCTTGAGAGCGGGGGTCACAGATACGCAGTATTTT. Translation gives CASSLRAGVTDTQYF.

This clonotype was recorded once. The genes are TRBV11-3 and TRBJ2-1; a weak D match, TRBD1 (5 bases). The J call is doubtful: the DNA matches TRBJ2-7 better. Looked up from germline, CDR1 is SGHNT and CDR2 is YENEEA. The CDR3 covers 14 residues. The CDR3 nucleotides are TGTGCCAGCAGTAGGGGCCCCTCCTACAATGAGCAGTACTTC. Its translation: CASSRGPSYNEQYF.

The rearrangement uses TRBV2 and TRBJ2-4; 10 bases agree with TRBD2. The tail of the sequence fits TRBJ2-5 better, so the J call may be wrong. This CDR3 region has 16 residues. Germline CDR1 is SNHLY and CDR2 is FYNNEI. The CDR3 here is CASTQNPPSGGETQYF. The CDR3 coding sequence is TGTGCCAGCACCCAGAACCCTCCTAGCGGGGGAGAGACCCAGTACTTC.

The chain combines TRBV10-3 with TRBJ1-2; 10 nucleotides match TRBD1. This CDR3 is built from 15 residues. J was trimmed by 8 bases and V by 3 bases; bases with no gene match: 9. Germline V gives CDR1 ENHRY, CDR2 SYGVKD. The CDR3 loop is CAISELGGQGSGYTF. In DNA, the CDR3 is TGTGCCATCAGTGAATTAGGGGGACAGGGGAGCGGCTACACCTTC.

The chain links TRBV12-3 or TRBV12-4 to TRBJ1-5; weak D call: TRBD1 (5 bases). The CDR3 extends over 12 amino acids. Trimming took off 6 bases at V and 13 bases at J, with 16 bases between the two ends. The CDR3 reads CASSSGGSPQHF. The CDR3 DNA sequence: TGTGCCAGCAGCTCCGGGGGGAGCCCTCAGCATTTT.

CDR3 loop: CASAPGIMNTEAFF. CDR3 DNA: TGTGCCAGCGCTCCAGGGATTATGAACACTGAAGCTTTCTTT. The chain joins TRBV7-9 to TRBJ1-1; maybe TRBD1 (5 bases). There are 14 residues in the CDR3. Trimming took off 8 bases at V and 0 bases at J, with 13 bases between the two ends. Germline CDR1 reads SEHNR; CDR2 reads FQNEAQ (reference sequence).

The rearrangement links TRBV7-2 to TRBJ1-1; a weak D match, TRBD1 (5 bases). V shed 1 base and J shed 3 bases, with 12 bases lying between them. Germline values: CDR1 SGHTA, CDR2 FQGNSA. The CDR3 consists of 15 residues. The CDR3 reads CASSLVGGGDTEAFF. The DNA of the CDR3 is TGTGCCAGCAGCTTAGTGGGGGGAGGGGACACTGAAGCTTTCTTT. Complete variable domain (other parts from reference TRBV7-2 and TRBJ1-1): GAGVSQSPSNKVTEKGKDVELRCDPISGHTALYWYRQSLGQGLEFLIYFQGNSAPDKSGLPSDRFSAERTGGSVSTLTIQRTQQEDSAVYLCASSLVGGGDTEAFFGQGTRLTVV.

The chain uses TRBV30 and TRBJ1-2; weak D call: TRBD1 (5 bases). The CDR3 loop spans 14 amino acids. V was clipped by 4 bases and J by 4 bases, with 16 bases between them. The germline gives CDR1 GTSNPN, CDR2 SVGIG (reference sequence). CDR3 coding DNA: TGTGCCTGGAATCTCAAGGGGACCCGCTATGGCTACACCTTC. This sequence encodes CAWNLKGTRYGYTF.

This clonotype was recorded once. The V and J genes are TRBV21-1 and TRBJ2-7; the table's TRBD1 call for D was not verified on the DNA. The end of the DNA is better explained by TRBJ2-5, so the J call may be wrong. TRBV21-1 is described as a pseudogene. CDR3 length: 17 residues. The CDR3 DNA reads TGTGCCAGCAGCAAACGCTGGGACAGGGACTATGGAGAGACCCAGTACTTC. This codes for CASSKRWDRDYGETQYF.

The genes are TRBV9 and TRBJ2-7; tentatively, D is TRBD1 (6 bases). The CDR3 is 13 residues long. Trimming removed 2 bases from V and 5 bases from J, with 11 bases in between. The germline CDR1 and CDR2 sequences are SGDLS and YYNGEE. The CDR3 region is CASSVAGAHEQYF. CDR3 bases: TGTGCCAGCAGCGTGGCAGGGGCCCACGAGCAGTACTTC.

The chain employs TRBV11-1 and TRBJ1-6, with 7 bases identical to TRBD1. This CDR3 spans 21 amino acids. Trimming took 3 bases from V and 6 from J; bases not matched to a gene: 23. Per the germline V gene, CDR1 is SGHAT and CDR2 is FQDESV (reference sequence). CDR3 protein: CASSLKLLARGQSASNSPLHF. In DNA, the CDR3 is TGTGCCAGCAGCTTGAAATTACTAGCCCGGGGACAGTCGGCGAGTAATTCACCCCTCCACTTT.

This clonotype came up a few times. The chain couples TRBV4-1 to TRBJ2-5; D might be TRBD2 (5 bases). CDR3 length: 16 amino acids. Deletions cut 3 bases from V and 5 bases from J, with 19 bases between. The germline V gene has CDR1 MGHRA and CDR2 YSYEKL. CDR3 DNA sequence: TGCGCCAGCAGCCACTCGGCCGGGGAAACCGGGGAGACCCAGTACTTC. It codes for CASSHSAGETGETQYF.

The chain uses TRBV28 and TRBJ2-7, with 9 bases fitting TRBD1. The junction had 4 bases not matched to a gene; V was cut back by 7 bases and J by 3 bases. The germline V gene has CDR1 MDHEN and CDR2 SYDVKM. CDR3 length: 13 amino acids. Here the CDR3 DNA reads TGTGCCAGCACCCAGGACAGGGGCTACGAGCAGTACTTC. Translated: CASTQDRGYEQYF.

The gene calls are TRBV5-1 and TRBJ1-2; TRBD1 matches 8 bases. The CDR3 has 16 residues. The trim removed 0 bases at V and 4 bases at J, leaving 8 bases unmatched. CDR1 and CDR2 from the germline V gene are SGHRS and YFSETQ. The chain's CDR3 is CASSLADRGRGYGYTF. The CDR3 DNA is TGCGCCAGCAGCTTGGCCGACAGGGGCAGAGGCTATGGCTACACCTTC.

The CDR3 DNA is TGTGCCAGCTCACCAAGGCAGGGGGCGGGGAACACTGAAGCTTTCTTT. This gives the protein CASSPRQGAGNTEAFF. The chain carries TRBV18 and TRBJ1-1; 8 bases map to TRBD1. The CDR3 has 16 residues. V trimming: 2 bases; J trimming: 1 base; junction bases outside the gene matches: 6. From germline, CDR1 is KGHSH and CDR2 LQKENI.

J is TRBJ2-3 and V is TRBV6-5; D may be TRBD1 (6 bases). The CDR3 has 16 residues. The germline gives CDR1 MNHEY, CDR2 SVGAGI. The V and J ends lost 6 bases and 0 bases respectively, with 16 bases between them. The CDR3, as DNA: TGTGCCAGCAGCCGATCATACAGGGCGAGCACAGATACGCAGTATTTT. Translating gives CASSRSYRASTDTQYF.

V usage is TRBV29-1 and J usage is TRBJ2-2; no definite D call. Trimming pared 4 bases from V and 4 bases from J, leaving 10 bases between. The CDR3 spans 13 residues. CDR1 and CDR2 (germline): SQVTM, ANQGSEA. CDR3 nucleotides: TGCAGCGTTGGTCCCATGCCCACCGGGGAGCTGTTTTTT. Translating it yields CSVGPMPTGELFF.

The chain links TRBV6-6 to TRBJ1-2; TRBD1 agrees at 7 bases. V gave up 5 bases and J gave up 6 bases; unmatched junction bases: 9. CDR3 length equals 14 residues. The germline V gene has CDR1 MNHNY and CDR2 SVGAGI (reference sequence). CDR3 sequence reads: CASSTWQGVNGYTF. The CDR3 DNA sequence: TGTGCCAGCAGTACTTGGCAGGGGGTGAATGGCTACACCTTC.

The V gene is TRBV2, the J gene TRBJ1-2; D gene unclear. Germline V CDR1 and CDR2: SNHLY, FYNNEI. V lost 1 base and J 8 bases, leaving 8 bases between the germline ends. The CDR3 covers 12 residues. CDR3: CASSEVPRGYTF. The DNA for the CDR3 is TGTGCCAGCAGTGAAGTCCCTCGGGGCTACACCTTC.

Only a few counts were recorded for this clonotype. The chain is built from TRBV29-1 and TRBJ2-5, with D possibly TRBD2 on 6 matching bases. CDR3 length: 12 residues. CDR1 SQVTM and CDR2 ANQGSEA come from the germline V gene. The V end was cut by 6 bases, the J end by 4 bases, with 12 bases between. The CDR3 DNA follows: TGCAGCGTGGGACTGGATCTAGAGACCCAGTACTTC. This gives the protein CSVGLDLETQYF. The whole variable domain, remainder taken from reference TRBV29-1 and TRBJ2-5, is SAVISQKPSRDICQRGTSLTIQCQVDSQVTMMFWYRQQPGQSLTLIATANQGSEATYESGFVIDKFPISRPNLTFSTLTVSNMSPEDSSIYLCSVGLDLETQYFGPGTRLLVL.

This clonotype was observed a handful of times. The CDR3: CAIGDGSPSGANVLTF. The CDR3 nucleotides read TGTGCCATCGGGGACGGGTCCCCCTCTGGGGCCAACGTCCTGACTTTC. The J gene is TRBJ2-6, the V gene TRBV10-3; possibly TRBD1 or TRBD2 for D (5 bases each). The CDR3 spans 16 residues. Germline-derived CDR1 and CDR2 are ENHRY and SYGVKD. The V end was cut by 8 bases, the J end by 0 bases, with 14 bases between.

This chain uses TRBV7-2 with TRBJ2-1, with D maybe TRBD1 (6 bases). This CDR3 region has 16 residues. The germline gives CDR1 SGHTA, CDR2 FQGNSA. Trimming removed 4 bases from V and 4 bases from J, with 17 bases in between. The CDR3 is CASSSVKGVGYNEQFF. The CDR3, as DNA: TGTGCCAGCAGCTCAGTGAAGGGGGTTGGATACAATGAGCAGTTCTTC. Using reference TRBV7-2 and TRBJ2-1 for the parts outside the CDR3, the full variable domain is GAGVSQSPSNKVTEKGKDVELRCDPISGHTALYWYRQSLGQGLEFLIYFQGNSAPDKSGLPSDRFSAERTGGSVSTLTIQRTQQEDSAVYLCASSSVKGVGYNEQFFGPGTRLTVL.

The gene calls are TRBV11-2 and TRBJ2-5; D ambiguous. CDR1 is SGHAT and CDR2 is FQNNGV in the germline V gene. The CDR3 has 15 amino acids. Trimming pared 2 bases from V and 1 base from J, leaving 11 bases between. In DNA form, the CDR3 reads TGTGCCAGCAGCTTAAATGGACGGCCCCAAGAGACCCAGTACTTC. As protein: CASSLNGRPQETQYF.

The table lists this clonotype with a few counts. The chain couples TRBV29-1 to TRBJ2-5; D uncertain. CDR3 size: 14 residues. The germline gives CDR1 SQVTM, CDR2 ANQGSEA. The germline V and J ends were trimmed by 2 bases and 1 base, with 11 bases remaining between them. The CDR3 here is CSVEPQVVQETQYF. DNA of the CDR3: TGCAGCGTTGAACCCCAGGTAGTCCAAGAGACCCAGTACTTC.

The chain uses TRBV27 and TRBJ1-2; D may be TRBD1 (5 bases). Trimming stripped 8 bases from V and 4 bases from J, with 20 bases between. CDR1 is MNHEY and CDR2 is SMNVEV in the germline V gene (reference sequence). The CDR3 contains 15 residues. CDR3 region: CASSTSEGQIYGYTF. The CDR3 nucleotides are TGTGCCAGCTCGACTTCGGAGGGGCAAATCTATGGCTACACCTTC.

The chain links TRBV2 to TRBJ2-7; the D is unclear. V was clipped by 1 base and J by 0 bases, with 10 bases between them. CDR3 length: 15 residues. CDR1 SNHLY and CDR2 FYNNEI come from the germline V gene. The CDR3 nucleotides are TGTGCCAGCAGTGAAGGGCCTAGTTACTCCTACGAGCAGTACTTC. Amino acids: CASSEGPSYSYEQYF.

For this clonotype: One junction end disagrees with the germline gene, perhaps due to a read error. The rearrangement uses TRBV4-2 and TRBJ1-2, with D unclear. This CDR3 region has 15 residues. In germline, CDR1 is LGHNA, CDR2 YNFKEQ. CDR3 loop: CAGSQEGATNYGYTF. The CDR3 DNA sequence: TGTGCCGGCAGCCAAGAGGGAGCCACTAACTATGGCTACACCTTC.

V is TRBV7-3 and J is TRBJ2-1, with D possibly TRBD2 on 6 matching bases. This CDR3 has 16 amino acids. The ends were cut back, 5 bases at V and 3 bases at J, with 17 bases in the middle. In germline, CDR1 is SGHTA, CDR2 FQGTGA. CDR3 sequence (DNA): TGTGCCAGCAGCACCCTGGAGGGGCGCGGCTACAATGAGCAGTTCTTC. Its translation: CASSTLEGRGYNEQFF.

This rearrangement joins TRBV6-1 to TRBJ1-1, with a weak D call TRBD1 (5 bases). The CDR3 has 13 residues. Germline CDR1 reads MNHNS; CDR2 reads SASEGT. V was shortened by 7 bases and J by 2 bases, with 11 bases between the two germline ends. The CDR3 DNA sequence: TGTGCCAGCAACCAGGGCCTCAACACTGAAGCTTTCTTT. It yields the protein CASNQGLNTEAFF.

V usage is TRBV5-1 and J usage is TRBJ2-3, with D possibly TRBD2 on 5 matching bases. In germline, CDR1 is SGHRS, CDR2 YFSETQ. This CDR3 is 14 amino acids long. V was clipped by 5 bases and J by 6 bases, with 16 bases between them. The CDR3 coding sequence is TGCGCCAGCAGTCGAGTTAGCGCTCCCGATACGCAGTATTTT. Amino acids: CASSRVSAPDTQYF. The full variable domain, rest sourced from reference TRBV5-1 and TRBJ2-3, is KAGVTQTPRYLIKTRGQQVTLSCSPISGHRSVSWYQQTPGQGLQFLFEYFSETQRNKGNFPGRFSGRQFSNSRSEMNVSTLELGDSALYLCASSRVSAPDTQYFGPGTRLTVL.

CDR3 sequence reads: CASSYGRNEAFF. The CDR3 DNA follows: TGCGCCAGCAGCTACGGACGGAATGAAGCTTTCTTT. The rearrangement joins TRBV5-1 to TRBJ1-1; D remains ambiguous. The CDR3 is 12 residues long. Trimming took 3 bases from V and 7 from J, leaving 10 bases between them. Germline loops: CDR1 SGHRS, CDR2 YFSETQ.

The chain links TRBV5-1 to TRBJ2-1; D is ambiguous. CDR3 size: 16 residues. Germline V gene data show CDR1 as SGHRS and CDR2 as YFSETQ. The ends were cut back, 0 bases at V and 1 base at J, with 11 bases in the middle. CDR3 sequence: CASSLAPKMSYNEQFF. The DNA of the CDR3 is TGCGCCAGCAGCTTGGCCCCCAAGATGTCCTACAATGAGCAGTTCTTC.